A selection of T cell receptor beta chains follows, all from one sample in a study of blood T cells in healthy people across ages. Via MiXCR, TCRdb re-called the 5' RACE reads, giving one row per CDR3 protein. Here the sample spans about 800,000 distinct CDR3 sequences, 20% to 30% being singletons. These same data were also listed under a study on T cells of mothers and their children.

Sequenced sample: blood. These receptors originate from a boy younger than 18 in good health. Both conserved end residues are part of each CDR3. The D gene is left open where the match is weak. Size tells how often a clone was seen (once, few, many) or the class of an expanded clone, and some rows leave it out.

few	TRBV4-3	TRBD1	TRBJ1-4	TGCGCCAGCAGCCAGACAGGGGCAAGAGGGGAAAAACTGTTTTTT	CASSQTGARGEKLFF
few	TRBV29-1	TRBD2	TRBJ2-1	TGCAGCGTTGTGGGAAGGACTAGCGGCTCCTACAATGAGCAGTTCTTC	CSVVGRTSGSYNEQFF
NA	TRBV7-8	TRBD1	TRBJ2-7	TGTGCCAGCAGCTTAGTTTTATTGTCGCAGGGGGCCCACGAGCAGTACTTC	CASSLVLLSQGAHEQYF
NA	TRBV28	NA	TRBJ2-7	TGTGCCAGCAGTCCACACTCTCGGGGCACTCGGGGCGAGCAGTACTTC	CASSPHSRGTRGEQYF
NA	TRBV19	NA	TRBJ1-1	TGTGCCAGTAGTAGACAGAGAGTCACTGAAGCTTTCTTT	CASSRQRVTEAFF
few	TRBV2	NA	TRBJ2-7	TGTGCCAGCAGTGAATGGGAGGTCGGTGGCTACGAGCAGTACTTC	CASSEWEVGGYEQYF
few	TRBV10-3	TRBD2	TRBJ2-1	TGTGCCACCATGGCCCCGGGAGCGGGGGAGCACAATGAGCAGTTCTTC	CATMAPGAGEHNEQFF
few	TRBV5-1	NA	TRBJ2-7	TGCGCCAGCAGCTTGATTCCCGAGGCTAACGAGCAGTACTTC	CASSLIPEANEQYF
NA	TRBV29-1	NA	TRBJ1-4	TGCAGCGTTGAGCGAGCGGCTAATGAAAAACTGTTTTTT	CSVERAANEKLFF
few	TRBV6-1	NA	TRBJ1-4	TGTGCCAGCAGTGTTAACAGAGGGGGAAGAGGTGAAAAACTGTTTTTT	CASSVNRGGRGEKLFF
NA	TRBV7-9	TRBD1	TRBJ1-2	TGTGCCAGCAGCCCACAGGGGGCGCCTGGCTACACCTTC	CASSPQGAPGYTF
few	TRBV3-1	NA	TRBJ1-4	TGTGCCAGCGGGACGGCAACTAATGAAAAACTGTTTTTT	CASGTATNEKLFF
few	TRBV20-1	TRBD1	TRBJ2-7	TGCAGTGCAAGCCGGGACAGGGGTGCCTACGAGCAGTACTTC	CSASRDRGAYEQYF
NA	TRBV5-1	NA	TRBJ2-3	TGCGCCAGCAGCTTCGGGCAGGGGGGTAGCACGGATACGCAGTATTTT	CASSFGQGGSTDTQYF
NA	TRBV6-1	NA	TRBJ2-3	TGTGCCAGCAGTGTCGGTGTACTAGCTGGAGAATCAGATACGCAGTATTTT	CASSVGVLAGESDTQYF
NA	TRBV20-1	NA	TRBJ2-5	TGCAGTGCCAACCTTAGGAGAGCCGGAAAAGGGACCCAGTACTTC	CSANLRRAGKGTQYF
few	TRBV11-1	TRBD1	TRBJ2-7	TGTGCCAGCAGCGAAAGAGGGGGCTCCGGCGAGCAGTACTTC	CASSERGGSGEQYF
NA	TRBV4-3	TRBD1	TRBJ2-1	TGCGCCAGCAGCCTCAGGGGGTCAAGGAATGAGCAGTTCTTC	CASSLRGSRNEQFF
NA	TRBV5-6	NA	TRBJ2-5	TGTGCCAGCAGCTTAATGCGGGTGGGGGAGACCCAGTACTTC	CASSLMRVGETQYF
NA	TRBV2	NA	TRBJ1-4	TGTGCCATCCGGGGGGACCAGGTTGAAAAACTGTTTTTT	CAIRGDQVEKLFF
few	TRBV7-9	TRBD2	TRBJ2-4	TGTGCCAGCAGCCCCCGGACTAGCGGGTCTCAGGTTCAGTACTTC	CASSPRTSGSQVQYF
few	TRBV3-1	NA	TRBJ2-1	TGTGCCAGCAGCCTGGGGATGGGCGGTCACAATGAGCAGTTCTTC	CASSLGMGGHNEQFF
NA	TRBV21-1	NA	TRBJ1-3	TGTGCCAGCAGCAAAGAGAGGGGGCATTTGGGAAACACCATATATTTT	CASSKERGHLGNTIYF
NA	TRBV20-1	NA	TRBJ2-5	TGCAGTGCTAGAAAGTCGTGGGTTAGCTTCGAGACCCAGTACTTC	CSARKSWVSFETQYF
NA	TRBV28	NA	TRBJ2-1	TGTGCCAGCAGTTGGCAGGGAGGAGAGCAGTTCTTC	CASSWQGGEQFF
NA	TRBV16	NA	TRBJ1-2	TGTGCCAGCAGCAATAGACCCCGCCCAGACGGCTACACCTTC	CASSNRPRPDGYTF
NA	TRBV7-9	NA	TRBJ1-1	TGTGCCAGTTCCCACTCGAACACTGAAGCTTTCTTT	CASSHSNTEAFF
NA	TRBV20-1	NA	TRBJ1-2	TGCAGTGCTGGAGGGGAAGCTAACTATGGCTACACCTTC	CSAGGEANYGYTF
few	TRBV9	TRBD2	TRBJ2-1	TGTGCCAGCAGCGCGGAGGGACTAGCGGGGGAGTCCTTCTACAATGAGCAGTTCTTC	CASSAEGLAGESFYNEQFF
NA	TRBV6-5	NA	TRBJ2-2	TGTGCCAGCAGTTACGTTAACACGAACACCGGGGAGCTGTTTTTT	CASSYVNTNTGELFF
NA	TRBV2	NA	TRBJ2-7	TGTGCCAGCGCAAGTTACGCCTACGAGCAGTACTTC	CASASYAYEQYF
few	TRBV12-3/TRBV12-4	NA	TRBJ2-7	TGTGCCAGCACCGAGCCAGGGAACGAGCAGTACTTC	CASTEPGNEQYF
NA	TRBV6-5	NA	TRBJ2-1	TGTGCCAGCGCGCGGGCGGATTACAATGAGCAGTTCTTC	CASARADYNEQFF
NA	TRBV20-1	TRBD1	TRBJ2-1	TGCAGTGCTAGAGGGGACAGGGTATTCGATGAGCAGTTCTTC	CSARGDRVFDEQFF
many	TRBV7-3	TRBD2	TRBJ2-7	TGTGCCAGCAGCTCCGGACTAGCGGGGGCCTACGAGCAGTACTTC	CASSSGLAGAYEQYF
NA	TRBV7-9	NA	TRBJ2-7	TGTGCCAGCAGTCCGACTTACCAAACCTACGAGCAGTACTTC	CASSPTYQTYEQYF
NA	TRBV7-9	NA	TRBJ2-1	TGTGCCAGCAGCTTAGAGTCAGGGTATGTGGATGAGCAGTTCTTC	CASSLESGYVDEQFF
NA	TRBV4-2	NA	TRBJ2-1	TGTGCCAGCAGCCAAGGCGGGAACAAACAAAATGAGCAGTTCTTC	CASSQGGNKQNEQFF
NA	TRBV9	TRBD1	TRBJ2-1	TGTGCCAGCAGCTCGAACAGGGGGGTCGATGAGCAGTTCTTC	CASSSNRGVDEQFF
NA	TRBV7-2	NA	TRBJ1-3	TGTGCCAGCAGCGGCTACGGGCCCGGCTCTGGAAACACCATATATTTT	CASSGYGPGSGNTIYF
few	TRBV5-1	TRBD1	TRBJ2-7	TGCGCCAGCAGCTTCGAGACAGGGCCCTACGAGCAGTACTTC	CASSFETGPYEQYF
NA	TRBV27	NA	TRBJ2-5	TGTGCCAGCAGTTCAGCACGGGGGCCGGAAGAGACCCACTACTTC	CASSSARGPEETHYF
NA	TRBV29-1	TRBD1	TRBJ2-3	TGCAGCGTTGAAGTACTCGGACAGGGGATAGATACGCAGTATTTT	CSVEVLGQGIDTQYF